This T cell receptor beta chain appears in the sequencing data of a study of shared clonotypes between healthy human individuals. As for the study in general: Each donor's CD4 naive and CD4 memory cells filled three plates apiece, CD8 naive two, and CD8 memory one.

CDR3 length: 14 amino acids. The germline V gene encodes CDR1 MDHEN and CDR2 SYDVKM. The V and J ends lost 5 bases and 6 bases respectively, with 17 bases between them. Using immunoSEQ multiplex PCR, the repertoire was profiled, and TCRdb retains in-frame clones only, with some absent. Of about 590,000 clones listed, around 95% were seen once; the top ten hold approximately 0.1%. Naive CD8 cells lacked CD45RO, underwent positive selection for CCR7 and left out terminally differentiated effector memory CD45RA+ cells. The receptor comes from a woman in her 30s in good health. Source material: naive CD8+ T cells sorted from blood. The rearrangement uses TRBV28 and TRBJ2-7, with TRBD2 as a possible D gene (6 bases). CDR3 sequence: CASSMGGLLGEQYF. The CDR3 bases are TGTGCCAGCAGTATGGGAGGCCTACTCGGCGAGCAGTACTTC.